This T cell receptor beta chain is from a study of T-cell reconstitution after alpha-beta-depleted transplantation in children. CDR3 length: 14 amino acids. Germline V lookup: CDR1 DFQATT, CDR2 SNEGSKA (reference sequence). Deletions cut 0 bases from V and 3 bases from J, with 11 bases between. Construction of the TCRbeta library involved unique molecular identifiers. TCRdb independently ran MiXCR on the PCR reads; one entry per CDR3 protein. The sample records fewer than 550,000 distinct CDR3 sequences, under 13% being singletons. This clonotype was recorded a few times. Source: PBMCs from the stem cell graft donor, taken from the stem cell graft. The clonotype comes from a human donor who donated a stem cell graft to a child with acute myeloid leukemia. The chain carries TRBV20-1 and TRBJ1-1, with D hard to call. The CDR3 sequence: CSARELEPYTEAFF. DNA for the CDR3: TGCAGTGCTAGAGAACTTGAACCGTACACTGAAGCTTTCTTT.